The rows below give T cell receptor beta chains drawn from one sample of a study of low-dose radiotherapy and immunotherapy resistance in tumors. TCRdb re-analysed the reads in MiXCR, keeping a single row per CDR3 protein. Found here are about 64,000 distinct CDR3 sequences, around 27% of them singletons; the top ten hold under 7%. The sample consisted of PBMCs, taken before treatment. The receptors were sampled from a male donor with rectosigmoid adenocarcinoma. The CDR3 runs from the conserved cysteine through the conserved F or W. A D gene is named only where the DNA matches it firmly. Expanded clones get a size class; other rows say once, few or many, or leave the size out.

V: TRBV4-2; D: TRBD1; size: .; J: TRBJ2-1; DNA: TGTGCCAGCAGCCAGGCCGGGACAGGGGAGGATGAGCAGTTCTTC; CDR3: CASSQAGTGEDEQFF
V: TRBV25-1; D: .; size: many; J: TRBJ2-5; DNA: TGTGCCAGCAGTGAATGGGGCCAGGGGGAGACCCAGTACTTC; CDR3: CASSEWGQGETQYF
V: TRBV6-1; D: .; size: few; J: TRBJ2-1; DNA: TGTGCCAGCAGTGAACTGCAAGAGCAGTTCTTC; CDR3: CASSELQEQFF
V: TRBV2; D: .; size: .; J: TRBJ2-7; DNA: TGTGCCAGCAGTGTTAACAGGGAAATCTACGAGCAGTACTTC; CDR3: CASSVNREIYEQYF
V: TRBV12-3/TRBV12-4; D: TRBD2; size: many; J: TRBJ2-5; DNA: TGTGCCAGCAGTACCTTCGGCGGGGGGGCCTTAAGTGAGACCCAGTACTTC; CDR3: CASSTFGGGALSETQYF
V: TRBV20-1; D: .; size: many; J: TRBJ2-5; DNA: TGCAGTGCTAGGCGAACTACGCCACAAGAGACCCAGTACTTC; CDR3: CSARRTTPQETQYF
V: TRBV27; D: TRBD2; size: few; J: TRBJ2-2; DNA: TGTGCCAGCAGTTTCATCCGGGAAGCTAGCGGACCGAACACCGGGGAGCTGTTTTTT; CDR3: CASSFIREASGPNTGELFF
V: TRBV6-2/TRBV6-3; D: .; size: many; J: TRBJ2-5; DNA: TGTGCCGCAAGGGACACCCAAGAGACCCAGTACTTC; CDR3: CAARDTQETQYF
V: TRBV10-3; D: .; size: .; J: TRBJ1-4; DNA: TGTGCCATCAGTGAAGGGGACACTAGCGAAAAACTGTTTTTT; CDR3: CAISEGDTSEKLFF
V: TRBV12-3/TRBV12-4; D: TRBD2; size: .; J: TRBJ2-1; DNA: TGTGCCAGCAGTTCGGCGGGGGGCTACAATGAGCAGTTCTTC; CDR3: CASSSAGGYNEQFF
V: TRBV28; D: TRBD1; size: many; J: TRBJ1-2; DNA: TGTGCCAGCAGAGCCCCCGGGACAGGCTATGGCTACACCTTC; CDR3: CASRAPGTGYGYTF
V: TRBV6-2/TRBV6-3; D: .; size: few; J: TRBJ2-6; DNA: TGTGCCAGCAGTTCGCCCGGACGCAGGACTCTCTCTGGGGCCAACGTCCTGACTTTC; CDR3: CASSSPGRRTLSGANVLTF
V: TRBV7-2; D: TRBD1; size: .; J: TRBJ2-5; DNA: TGTGCCAGCAGCTTAACAGGGGCGTTTATCCGGGAGACCCAGTACTTC; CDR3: CASSLTGAFIRETQYF
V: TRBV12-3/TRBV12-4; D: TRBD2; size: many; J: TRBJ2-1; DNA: TGTGCCAGCACCGCCCTAGCGGGAGGGACCCATGAGCAGTTCTTC; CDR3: CASTALAGGTHEQFF
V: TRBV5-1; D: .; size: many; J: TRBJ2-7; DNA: TGCGCCAGCAGCTTTTCTGAGGGCTTCACCTACGAGCAGTACTTC; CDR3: CASSFSEGFTYEQYF